The following is a T cell receptor (beta chain) sequence with its context. V was clipped by 2 bases and J by 9 bases; unmatched bases: 8. CDR1 and CDR2 (germline): GTSNPN, SVGIG (reference sequence). The CDR3 length is 16 residues. This record belongs to a study of blood T cell repertoires in COVID-19. Source study methods: Scientists estimated how many nucleated cells there were by amplifying reference gene primers. Data came from immunoSEQ multiplex PCR; TCRdb stores just in-frame clones and leaves some out. The V and J calls and clone size come from that table; D and trimming were worked out from the DNA. Of more than 95,000 clones listed, roughly 88% were seen once; the top ten hold about 8%.

This TCR was recovered from a man between 50 and 59 years old with acute or convalescent COVID-19. The gene calls are TRBV30 and TRBJ2-1; 15 bases are a match to TRBD2. The material sequenced was peripheral blood. DNA of the CDR3: TGTGCCTGGAGTATCGGGACTAGCGGGAGGTTAAGTGAGCAGTTCTTC. Translating gives CAWSIGTSGRLSEQFF.